This TCR beta chain was identified during a study of cytomegalovirus exposure and HLA in healthy donors. Findings and caveats of the study: An analysis done earlier found most TCR beta V segments productive about 87% or about 30% of the time.

Trimming at V came to 4 bases and at J to 2 bases, leaving 5 bases not matched to a gene. Germline assignment: CDR1 MGHRA and CDR2 YSYEKL. This CDR3 comprises 15 residues. This clone was seen only a few times. Its matching antigen is unknown. PCR used 60 Vbeta primers and 13 Jbeta primers. Methods used by the authors: A later analysis counted tens of millions of unique TCR beta chains, some 11 million shared. This table comes from immunoSEQ multiplex PCR, and its TCRdb copy is limited to in-frame clones, with some not included. V and J calls and clone size follow that table, whereas D and trimming were derived from the DNA. The table has roughly 100,000 clones, roughly 73% seen once.

The rearrangement links TRBV4-1 to TRBJ1-5; 7 nucleotides align to TRBD1. Sequencing was performed on PBMCs. This TCR was sampled from a middle-aged woman in good health and CMV-seropositive. The CDR3 bases are TGCGCCAGCAGCCGTACCGGGACAGGCAATCAGCCCCAGCATTTT. It encodes CASSRTGTGNQPQHF.